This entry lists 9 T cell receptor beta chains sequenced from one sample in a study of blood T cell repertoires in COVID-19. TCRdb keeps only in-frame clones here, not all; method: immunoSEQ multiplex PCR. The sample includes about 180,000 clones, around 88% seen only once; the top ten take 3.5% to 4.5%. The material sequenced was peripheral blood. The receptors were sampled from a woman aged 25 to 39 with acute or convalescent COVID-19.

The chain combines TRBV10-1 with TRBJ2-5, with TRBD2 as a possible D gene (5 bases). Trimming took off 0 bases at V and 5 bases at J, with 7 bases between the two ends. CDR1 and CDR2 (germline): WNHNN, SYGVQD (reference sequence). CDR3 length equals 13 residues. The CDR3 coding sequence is TGCGCCAGCAGTGAGTCTAGGAGGGAGACCCAGTACTTC. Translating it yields CASSESRRETQYF.

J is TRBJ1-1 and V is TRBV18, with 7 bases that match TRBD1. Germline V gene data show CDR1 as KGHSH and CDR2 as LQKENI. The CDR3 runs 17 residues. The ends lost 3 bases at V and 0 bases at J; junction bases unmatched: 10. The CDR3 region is CASSPGSPTGMNTEAFF. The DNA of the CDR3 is TGTGCCAGCTCACCGGGAAGCCCGACAGGGATGAACACTGAAGCTTTCTTT.

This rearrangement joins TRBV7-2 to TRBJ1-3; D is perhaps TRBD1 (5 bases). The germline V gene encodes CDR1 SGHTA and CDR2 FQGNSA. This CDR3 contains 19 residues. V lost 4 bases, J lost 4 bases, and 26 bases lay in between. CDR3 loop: CASSSLKRGTPRAGNTIYF. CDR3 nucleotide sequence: TGTGCCAGCAGCTCGCTAAAACGCGGGACGCCCCGGGCAGGAAACACCATATATTTT.

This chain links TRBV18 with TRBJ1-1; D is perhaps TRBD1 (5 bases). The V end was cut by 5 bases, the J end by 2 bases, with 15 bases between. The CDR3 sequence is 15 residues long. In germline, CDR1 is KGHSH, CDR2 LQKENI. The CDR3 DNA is TGTGCCAGCTCATCACAAGGGGTTCAAAACACTGAAGCTTTCTTT. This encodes CASSSQGVQNTEAFF.

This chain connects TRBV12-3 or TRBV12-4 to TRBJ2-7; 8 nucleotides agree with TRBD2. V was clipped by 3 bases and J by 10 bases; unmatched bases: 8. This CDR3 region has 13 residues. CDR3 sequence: CASSLLREETQYF. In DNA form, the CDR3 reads TGTGCCAGCAGTTTGTTGCGGGAGGAAACACAGTACTTC.

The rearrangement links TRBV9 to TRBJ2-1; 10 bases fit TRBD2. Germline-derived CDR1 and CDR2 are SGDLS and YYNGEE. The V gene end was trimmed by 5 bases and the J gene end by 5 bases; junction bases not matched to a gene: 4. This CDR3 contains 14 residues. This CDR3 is CASSEAGGDNEQFF. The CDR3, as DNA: TGTGCCAGCAGTGAAGCGGGAGGGGACAATGAGCAGTTCTTC.

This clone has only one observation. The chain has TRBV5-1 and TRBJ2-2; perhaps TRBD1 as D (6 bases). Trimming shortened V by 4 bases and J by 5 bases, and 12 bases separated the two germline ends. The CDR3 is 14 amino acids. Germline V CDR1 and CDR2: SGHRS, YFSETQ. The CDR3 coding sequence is TGCGCCAGCAGCCTGAGGGGGTATACCGGGGAGCTGTTTTTT. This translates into CASSLRGYTGELFF.

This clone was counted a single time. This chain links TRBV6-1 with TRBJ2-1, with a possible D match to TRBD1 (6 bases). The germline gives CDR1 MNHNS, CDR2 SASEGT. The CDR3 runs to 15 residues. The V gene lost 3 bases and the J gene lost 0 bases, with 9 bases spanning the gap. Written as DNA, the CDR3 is TGTGCCAGCAGTGACCAGACAGGCTCCTACAATGAGCAGTTCTTC. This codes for CASSDQTGSYNEQFF.

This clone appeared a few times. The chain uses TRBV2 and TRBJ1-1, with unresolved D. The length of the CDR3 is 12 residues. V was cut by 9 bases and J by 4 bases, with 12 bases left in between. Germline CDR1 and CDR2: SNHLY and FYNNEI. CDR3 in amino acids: CASGYSGTEAFF. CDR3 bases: TGTGCCAGTGGGTATTCGGGCACTGAAGCTTTCTTT. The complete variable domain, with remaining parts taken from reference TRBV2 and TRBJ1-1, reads EPEVTQTPSHQVTQMGQEVILRCVPISNHLYFYWYRQILGQKVEFLVSFYNNEISEKSEIFDDQFSVERPDGSNFTLKIRSTKLEDSAMYFCASGYSGTEAFFGQGTRLTVV.